These 4 T cell receptor beta chains were sequenced from one sample in a study of glioma-infiltrating T cells. The iRepertoire nested amplicon-rescue multiplex PCR amplified TCR alpha and beta CDR3s from RNA. From the multiplex PCR reads, TCRdb called clonotypes with MiXCR, one entry per CDR3 protein. The repertoire consists of some 150,000 distinct CDR3 sequences, with about two fifths occurring once and the leading ten covering around 18%. Sequenced material: glioma tissue, nonneoplastic brain tissue, or PBMCs (not recorded which). The receptors here all came from a human donor with low-grade glioma or glioblastoma, undergoing nonglioma brain surgery, or in good health (not recorded which).

Regarding this clonotype: Germline and junction disagree at one end, which may indicate a read error. The rearrangement links TRBV6-1 to TRBJ1-1, with 7 bases identical to TRBD1. Germline-derived CDR1 and CDR2 are MNHNS and SASEGT. The CDR3 extends over 14 amino acids. The CDR3 sequence is CAIWTGGVKTEAFF. CDR3 DNA: TGTGCCATCTGGACAGGTGGGGTGAAGACTGAAGCTTTCTTT.

The V gene is TRBV12-3 or TRBV12-4, the J gene TRBJ2-7, with TRBD2 as a possible D gene (5 bases). The ends were cut back, 5 bases at V and 7 bases at J, with 15 bases in the middle. The CDR3 length is 13 residues. CDR3 in DNA: TGTGCCAGCAGTCCGACCGCCAGGAGGGAGCAGTACTTC. It specifies CASSPTARREQYF.

Here the CDR3 DNA reads TGTGCCAGCAGCTCGGGGACCTTCGAGCAGTACTTC. Translated: CASSSGTFEQYF. V is TRBV7-2 and J is TRBJ2-7; D is possibly TRBD1 or TRBD2 (5 bases each). V lost 4 bases and J 6 bases, leaving 10 bases between the germline ends. Germline V gives CDR1 SGHTA, CDR2 FQGNSA. This CDR3 has 12 residues. Using reference TRBV7-2 and TRBJ2-7 for the parts outside the CDR3, the full variable domain is GAGVSQSPSNKVTEKGKDVELRCDPISGHTALYWYRQSLGQGLEFLIYFQGNSAPDKSGLPSDRFSAERTGGSVSTLTIQRTQQEDSAVYLCASSSGTFEQYFGPGTRLTVT.

V is TRBV28 and J is TRBJ2-7; 10 positions agree with TRBD1. The CDR3 is 14 amino acids. Germline-derived CDR1 and CDR2 are MDHEN and SYDVKM. The junction had 5 bases not matched to a gene; V was cut back by 5 bases and J by 4 bases. CDR3 amino acids: CASSGRTGGYEQYF. The CDR3 DNA is TGTGCCAGCAGTGGGCGGACAGGGGGATACGAGCAGTACTTC.